This record looks at one TCR beta chain sequence and its context. Germline V CDR1 and CDR2: SNHLY, FYNNEI. Trimming left V 3 bases short and J 7 bases short, with 7 bases between. The CDR3 has 13 amino acids. The data originate from a study of cytomegalovirus exposure and HLA in healthy donors. Method: immunoSEQ multiplex PCR; TCRdb's copy keeps in-frame clones and lacks some. The table has some 110,000 clones, about nine tenths seen once. The TCR sequence derives from a man aged 18 to 35 in good health and CMV-seropositive. What was sequenced was PBMCs. This chain links TRBV2 with TRBJ1-6, with a tentative D call TRBD1 (5 bases). The CDR3 DNA reads as TGTGCCAGCAGTGATTCAGGGAATTCACCCCTCCACTTT. It specifies CASSDSGNSPLHF.